This T cell receptor (beta chain) comes out of a study of molecular identifiers for immune sequencing clone quantification. About the study: In replicates, RNA from around 20,000 or 100,000 naive CD8 cells was divided five ways and four parts were sequenced.

Study-wide findings and caveats: Clonotypes topping 20 RNA copies carried over 99% of effector molecules but under 1% of naive ones.

TCRdb reanalysed the PCR reads using MiXCR and keeps one entry per CDR3 protein. The sample carries about 40,000 distinct CDR3 sequences, around 18% recorded once. The CDR3 is 14 amino acids. CDR1 and CDR2 (germline): SGDLS, YYNGEE. V lost 3 bases and J lost 6; bases outside the gene matches: 2. This clonotype appeared many times. The antigen is undetermined. A CD8+CD4-CCR7+CD45RA+ phenotype served as the sorting definition for naive CD8 T cells. The material sequenced was naive CD8+ T cells from blood, with Jurkat cell RNA spiked in. The subset denotes: FACS-sorted CD8+CD4-CCR7+CD45RA+ naive T cells. The receptor comes from a human donor in good health. Some libraries in this study had Jurkat cell RNA spiked in. V is TRBV9 and J is TRBJ2-3; 12 bases are shared with TRBD2. The CDR3 nucleotides are TGTGCCAGCAGCGAGACTAGCGGGAGTGATACGCAGTATTTT. Its protein is CASSETSGSDTQYF.